This T cell receptor beta chain was recovered during a study of shared clonotypes between healthy human individuals. This clone has only one observation. Profiling relied on immunoSEQ multiplex PCR, and the TCRdb table lists in-frame clones only, not all of them. The sample holds approximately 530,000 clones, 95% to 97% seen once. Material for sequencing was naive CD4+ T cells sorted from blood. Subset: CD45RA+ positively selected. The TCR originated in a woman aged 25 to 39 in good health.

The CDR3 DNA sequence: TGTGCCAGCAGCTCCGGAGCGGGAGGCCGAGATACGCAGTATTTT. This encodes CASSSGAGGRDTQYF. The chain recombines TRBV7-2 with TRBJ2-3; TRBD2 agrees at 9 bases. Germline CDR1 and CDR2: SGHTA and FQGNSA. CDR3 length: 15 amino acids. V lost 4 bases to trimming and J lost 5 bases; unmatched junction nucleotides: 7.